The TCR beta chain described here comes from a study of regulatory T cells in long-lasting Graves disease. Looking at the study overall: Antithyroid drug use was under 3 months in newly diagnosed Graves' patients.

Regarding time point: newly diagnosed GD, antithyroid drugs for less than 3 months. Generation of the TCR library employed RNA extracted from PBMCs. The CDR3 length is 17 residues. Trimming removed 1 base from V and 7 bases from J; junction bases left unmatched: 6. Germline V gene lookup returns CDR1 MNHNS and CDR2 SASEGT. TCR beta libraries were built with iRepertoire HTBI primers and Arm-PCR of CDR3 regions. A single record per CDR3 protein comes from TCRdb applying MiXCR to the multiplex PCR reads. The sample yields about 430,000 distinct CDR3 sequences, 14% to 15% seen once. The sample also formed part of further work on T cells in Graves' hyperthyroidism and ophthalmopathy. That report adds: Clinical symptoms, serum thyroxine, TRAb, thyroid ultrasound and orbital computed tomography established diagnosis.

The chain joins TRBV6-1 to TRBJ2-4, with TRBD2 matching over 14 bases. This clonotype originated in a woman aged 35 to 49 with Graves disease. Here the sequenced sample was peripheral blood mononuclear cells (PBMCs), taken at new diagnosis, from a patient treated with antithyroid drugs. The CDR3 here is CASSEDPGLAGENIQYF. The CDR3 region has the DNA TGTGCCAGCAGTGAAGACCCGGGACTAGCGGGAGAGAACATTCAGTACTTC.